What follows are 4 T cell receptor beta chains derived from one specimen sequenced in a study of blood T cell repertoires in COVID-19. Clones were sequenced by immunoSEQ multiplex PCR, and TCRdb holds only the in-frame ones, with some missing. The sample records fewer than 150,000 clones, about nine tenths being singletons. The sample was peripheral blood. Receptor source: a man between 65 and 85 years old who had recovered from COVID-19.

The chain couples TRBV28 to TRBJ2-7; TRBD2 agrees at 9 bases. The ends lost 4 bases at V and 5 bases at J; junction bases unmatched: 9. Germline V gives CDR1 MDHEN, CDR2 SYDVKM. CDR3 length: 15 amino acids. The CDR3 nucleotides are TGTGCCAGCAGTTCCTCGGGTAGCGGGAGTCACGAGCAGTACTTC. Encoded protein: CASSSSGSGSHEQYF.

The chain is built from TRBV29-1 and TRBJ2-7; 11 bases match TRBD1. After removal of 3 bases from V and 6 bases from J, the junction contained 7 bases not matched to a gene. The germline gives CDR1 SQVTM, CDR2 ANQGSEA. This CDR3 is built from 14 residues. The CDR3: CSVDVSGQGGEQYF. DNA for the CDR3: TGCAGCGTTGATGTATCGGGACAGGGGGGCGAGCAGTACTTC.

The chain employs TRBV19 and TRBJ1-1; D might be TRBD1 (5 bases). The CDR3 is 15 residues long. The germline V gene has CDR1 LNHDA and CDR2 SQIVND (reference sequence). With 3 bases removed from V and 4 bases from J, the gap between germline ends came to 15 bases. The CDR3 loop reads CASSILPGRGTEAFF. The CDR3 region has the DNA TGTGCCAGTAGTATTTTACCAGGGAGGGGCACTGAAGCTTTCTTT. Drawing the rest from reference TRBV19 and TRBJ1-1, the complete variable domain is DGGITQSPKYLFRKEGQNVTLSCEQNLNHDAMYWYRQDPGQGLRLIYYSQIVNDFQKGDIAEGYSVSREKKESFPLTVTSAQKNPTAFYLCASSILPGRGTEAFFGQGTRLTVV.

V is TRBV6-5 and J is TRBJ1-1; 7 nucleotides agree with TRBD1. The CDR3 runs to 14 residues. CDR1 and CDR2 (germline): MNHEY, SVGAGI. J gave up 4 bases and V 6 bases, and 8 bases lay outside the gene matches. CDR3: CASRTSTGVTEAFF. CDR3 coding DNA: TGTGCCAGCAGGACTTCCACAGGGGTCACTGAAGCTTTCTTT.